The next 7 T cell receptor beta chains were all read from a single sample in a study of blood T cell repertoires in COVID-19. The table came from immunoSEQ multiplex PCR; TCRdb's copy has only in-frame clones and leaves some out. The sample holds around 65,000 clones, 80% to 85% seen once. Sample: peripheral blood. Every receptor here comes from a human donor in a cohort sampled during active COVID-19.

The chain has TRBV19 and TRBJ2-7, with D maybe TRBD1 (5 bases). Trimming took 3 bases from V and 6 from J, leaving 15 bases between them. The length of the CDR3 is 14 residues. Germline values: CDR1 LNHDA, CDR2 SQIVND (reference sequence). The CDR3 loop reads CASSIGAALGEQYF. In DNA, the CDR3 is TGTGCCAGTAGTATTGGGGCGGCGTTGGGCGAGCAGTACTTC.

The chain carries TRBV14 and TRBJ2-1, with D tentatively TRBD2 (6 bases). CDR1 SGHDN and CDR2 FVKESK come from the germline V gene. This CDR3 has 13 residues. V was clipped by 3 bases and J by 12 bases, with 15 bases between them. CDR3 in amino acids: CASSQDTGTGQFF. DNA for the CDR3: TGTGCCAGCAGCCAGGACACCGGGACTGGGCAGTTCTTC.

V usage is TRBV4-1 and J usage is TRBJ2-1, with 7 positions matching TRBD1. The trim removed 4 bases at V and 3 bases at J, leaving 9 bases unmatched. Per the germline V gene, CDR1 is MGHRA and CDR2 is YSYEKL. This CDR3 is 16 amino acids long. Here the CDR3 reads CASSPPPGQFYNEQFF. The CDR3 DNA reads TGCGCCAGCAGCCCCCCCCCGGGACAGTTCTACAATGAGCAGTTCTTC.

The CDR3 loop is CASYDGLQKDTQYF. CDR3 DNA sequence: TGTGCCAGTTATGACGGACTCCAGAAGGATACGCAGTATTTT. The chain carries TRBV28 and TRBJ2-3, with D possibly TRBD2 on 5 matching bases. The CDR3 covers 14 residues. The V gene lost 9 bases and the J gene lost 6 bases, with 19 bases spanning the gap. Looked up from germline, CDR1 is MDHEN and CDR2 is SYDVKM.

The chain has TRBV25-1 and TRBJ1-1, with 7 positions matching TRBD1. Per germline, CDR1 MGHDK and CDR2 SYGVNS. Trimming at V came to 3 bases and at J to 7 bases, leaving 8 bases not matched to a gene. The CDR3 is 14 amino acids. Here the CDR3 DNA reads TGTGCCAGCAGTGAGGAGGGGGCCAAGGGTGAAGCTTTCTTT. Translation: CASSEEGAKGEAFF.

V gene TRBV20-1 combines with J gene TRBJ2-3; perhaps TRBD2 as D (6 bases). Germline V lookup: CDR1 DFQATT, CDR2 SNEGSKA (reference sequence). Trimming shortened V by 6 bases and J by 3 bases, and 7 bases separated the two germline ends. The CDR3 loop spans 11 amino acids. The CDR3 sequence is CSAGLTDTQYF. DNA of the CDR3: TGCAGTGCGGGACTTACAGATACGCAGTATTTT.

This clone occurred a few times. The chain uses TRBV4-1 and TRBJ1-5; D not certain. This CDR3 contains 14 residues. Germline V lookup: CDR1 MGHRA, CDR2 YSYEKL. V dropped 1 base and J dropped 4 bases, with 8 bases sitting between them. Written as DNA, the CDR3 is TGCGCCAGCAGCCAAGTAGACGGGAATCAGCCCCAGCATTTT. Protein: CASSQVDGNQPQHF.